One sample yielded the 12 T cell receptor beta chains listed below, sequenced in a study of blood T cell repertoires in COVID-19. The repertoire was sequenced with immunoSEQ multiplex PCR; TCRdb's copy has only in-frame clones and lacks some. Of under 120,000 clones listed, 80% to 90% are singletons. Sequencing was done on a sample of peripheral blood. These receptors all stem from a woman older than 75 with acute or convalescent COVID-19.

This clone has a handful of counts. The chain employs TRBV2 and TRBJ2-5; 10 bases are shared with TRBD2. Trimming removed 4 bases from V and 2 bases from J; junction bases left unmatched: 10. This CDR3 spans 17 amino acids. The germline gives CDR1 SNHLY, CDR2 FYNNEI. The CDR3 DNA is TGTGCCAGCAGTGGTGAAGCTAGCGGGGGACTACAAGAGACCCAGTACTTC. It specifies CASSGEASGGLQETQYF.

The chain is built from TRBV3-1 (or the pseudogene TRBV3-2) and TRBJ2-1, with D unclear. The CDR3 loop spans 13 amino acids. V was pared by 4 bases and J by 0 bases, with 4 bases between. Germline V gene sequence: CDR1 LGHDT, CDR2 YNNKEL (reference sequence). The CDR3 nucleotides read TGTGCCAGCAGCCCGAGCTCCTACAATGAGCAGTTCTTC. Translating it yields CASSPSSYNEQFF.

The chain recombines TRBV20-1 with TRBJ1-1; tentatively, D is TRBD1 (6 bases). This CDR3 comprises 11 residues. Germline V gene data show CDR1 as DFQATT and CDR2 as SNEGSKA (reference sequence). V lost 7 bases, J lost 5 bases, and 11 bases lay in between. CDR3 amino acids: CSVGGQTEAFF. The CDR3 coding sequence is TGCAGTGTCGGGGGGCAGACTGAAGCTTTCTTT.

This clone was seen a few times. V is TRBV7-9 and J is TRBJ2-1, with D perhaps matching TRBD2 (5 bases). V dropped 0 bases and J dropped 4 bases, with 7 bases sitting between them. The CDR3 is 14 amino acids. Germline loops: CDR1 SEHNR, CDR2 FQNEAQ (reference sequence). CDR3 DNA sequence: TGTGCCAGCAGCTTAGCACGCGGGTACAATGAGCAGTTCTTC. Amino acid sequence: CASSLARGYNEQFF.

The sample holds one count of this clone. The chain recombines TRBV27 with TRBJ2-7; 9 positions agree with TRBD1. Germline CDR1 and CDR2: MNHEY and SMNVEV (reference sequence). This CDR3 has 19 amino acids. The ends lost 0 bases at V and 3 bases at J; junction bases unmatched: 15. The CDR3 spells CASSLSSLDRDREVYEQYF. In nucleotides, the CDR3 is TGTGCCAGCAGTTTATCATCGCTGGACCGGGACAGGGAGGTCTACGAGCAGTACTTC.

This clone came up once. V and J are TRBV19 and TRBJ1-1, with 9 bases aligning to TRBD1. Germline CDR1 LNHDA, CDR2 SQIVND (reference sequence). The CDR3 contains 15 residues. The V segment lost 5 bases and the J segment 5 bases; nucleotides outside the gene matches: 9. The CDR3 here is CASSALTGGRTEAFF. CDR3 coding DNA: TGTGCCAGTAGTGCACTGACAGGGGGGAGGACTGAAGCTTTCTTT.

The chain employs TRBV7-9 and TRBJ1-2; the D is unclear. With 5 bases removed from V and 4 bases from J, the gap between germline ends came to 17 bases. This CDR3 has 15 amino acids. Germline lookup yields CDR1 SEHNR and CDR2 FQNEAQ (reference sequence). The CDR3 sequence: CASSPLLEEFYGYTF. The CDR3 nucleotides read TGTGCCAGCAGCCCTCTCCTAGAGGAGTTCTATGGCTACACCTTC.

The gene calls are TRBV27 and TRBJ2-1, with a weak D call TRBD2 (6 bases). This CDR3 has 16 residues. Germline CDR1 reads MNHEY; CDR2 reads SMNVEV (reference sequence). V gave up 5 bases and J gave up 0 bases, with 14 bases separating them. CDR3 in amino acids: CASSTSGGLSYNEQFF. CDR3 nucleotide sequence: TGTGCCAGCAGTACCTCCGGGGGACTCTCCTACAATGAGCAGTTCTTC.

CDR3 bases: TGTGCCAGCGCCGGTCAAGGCTACACCTTC. This gives the protein CASAGQGYTF. This chain uses TRBV6-6 with TRBJ1-2; D is undetermined. V was cut by 8 bases and J by 8 bases, with 9 bases left in between. The CDR3 sequence is 10 residues long. From germline, CDR1 is MNHNY and CDR2 SVGAGI (reference sequence).

V is TRBV19 and J is TRBJ1-1, with 9 bases lining up with TRBD1. The CDR3 has 14 amino acids. Germline assignment: CDR1 LNHDA and CDR2 SQIVND (reference sequence). Losses at the gene ends were 5 bases for V and 5 bases for J; bases not matched to a gene: 6. The CDR3 is CASSVDRGGTEAFF. CDR3 DNA: TGTGCCAGTAGTGTCGACAGGGGGGGGACTGAAGCTTTCTTT.

The chain combines TRBV29-1 with TRBJ2-1; 11 bases line up with TRBD2. With V trimmed by 5 bases and J by 3 bases, 9 bases remained unmatched. This CDR3 region has 16 residues. Germline CDR1 is SQVTM and CDR2 is ANQGSEA. The CDR3 spells CSVHDSSGGFYNEQFF. The CDR3 DNA sequence: TGCAGCGTTCATGATTCTAGCGGGGGGTTCTACAATGAGCAGTTCTTC.

This sequence joins TRBV30 and TRBJ1-4; D may be TRBD1 (6 bases). Germline V gene sequence: CDR1 GTSNPN, CDR2 SVGIG (reference sequence). Trimming removed 0 bases from V and 4 bases from J, with 9 bases in between. This CDR3 is 14 amino acids long. CDR3 DNA sequence: TGTGCCTGGAGTGTACTCAGGGGTAATGAAAAACTGTTTTTT. Translation: CAWSVLRGNEKLFF.